This record covers a single T cell receptor beta chain. As yet, its antigen is unknown. Between the trimmed V and J ends, which lost 4 bases and 2 bases, there was a span of 12 bases. Germline CDR1 and CDR2: DFQATT and SNEGSKA (reference sequence). The CDR3 runs 14 residues. The entry originates in a study of post-analysis software for immune sequencing data. Study as a whole: Relapsing-remitting, secondary progressive and progressive-relapsing courses of multiple sclerosis were included. Findings of the study overall: F measure clustering grouped samples strongly by preparation batch. Controls had lower frequencies than patients of five TRBV segments, which included TRBV5-6, TRBV5-1 and TRBV20-1. Comparison with controls showed significantly lower normalized Chao1 diversity in multiple sclerosis patients.

The library was made from cDNA and included unique molecular identifiers. T cells numbering about 0.95 to 10 million gave rise to some 500,000 cDNA molecules. TCRdb redid the calling of the PCR reads with MiXCR, one entry per CDR3 protein. The sample lists approximately 660,000 distinct CDR3 sequences, more than 50% occurring once. The sequence came from a girl under 10 years old with multiple sclerosis. Input material: blood. The V call is TRBV20-1, the J call TRBJ2-1, with D tentatively TRBD2 (7 bases). In DNA, the CDR3 is TGCAGTGCTACGCGGGGGCAAACCTACAATGAGCAGTTCTTC. Translated: CSATRGQTYNEQFF.